The 21 T cell receptor beta chains presented below share a single source sample, sequenced in a study of blood T cell repertoires in COVID-19 (dated by TCRdb to 2019 to 2021). The receptor library was made with the immunoSEQ multiplex PCR assay. The table was pulled from immuneACCESS by TCRdb, which kept in-frame rearrangements only. Such tables lose some clones; where checked, under half of the loss comes from unresolved V genes, and the rest has no known cause. This sample has about 200,000 clones in its table, and approximately 86% of those were observed once. The top ten constitute approximately 0.9% of the sample. Sample: peripheral blood. The receptors here all came from a man between 60 and 75 years old with COVID-19, enrolled during active disease.

V gene TRBV7-9 combines with J gene TRBJ1-1, with a possible D match to TRBD1 (5 bases). This CDR3 is 13 amino acids long. CDR1 is SEHNR and CDR2 is FQNEAQ in the germline V gene (reference sequence). The V and J ends lost 3 bases and 1 base respectively, with 6 bases between them. The CDR3 region has the DNA TGTGCCAGCAGCTTCCAGGGGAACACTGAAGCTTTCTTT. Protein product: CASSFQGNTEAFF.

The chain carries TRBV6-5 and TRBJ1-1; tentatively, D is TRBD1 (6 bases). V was clipped by 5 bases and J by 6 bases, with 19 bases between them. This CDR3 has 15 amino acids. The germline V gene encodes CDR1 MNHEY and CDR2 SVGAGI. The CDR3 protein is CASSQTLSGAAEAFF. In nucleotides, the CDR3 is TGTGCCAGCAGTCAAACGTTGTCAGGGGCTGCTGAAGCTTTCTTT.

V is TRBV5-1 and J is TRBJ1-2; 11 nucleotides agree with TRBD1. V lost 5 bases, J lost 4 bases, and 10 bases stayed unmatched. The CDR3 loop spans 16 amino acids. Per germline, CDR1 SGHRS and CDR2 YFSETQ. The CDR3 is CASRDRTGGVLYGYTF. CDR3 sequence (DNA): TGCGCCAGCAGGGACCGGACAGGGGGCGTTCTCTATGGCTACACCTTC.

The chain uses TRBV19 and TRBJ1-6; TRBD1 aligns across 11 bases. With V trimmed by 5 bases and J by 10 bases, 10 bases remained unmatched. Germline CDR1 and CDR2: LNHDA and SQIVND (reference sequence). The CDR3 is 16 amino acids. In nucleotides, the CDR3 is TGTGCCAGTAGTGAAATGGACAGGGGGCATCCATCACCCCTCCACTTT. Residues: CASSEMDRGHPSPLHF. The full variable domain, completed using reference TRBV19 and TRBJ1-6, is DGGITQSPKYLFRKEGQNVTLSCEQNLNHDAMYWYRQDPGQGLRLIYYSQIVNDFQKGDIAEGYSVSREKKESFPLTVTSAQKNPTAFYLCASSEMDRGHPSPLHFGNGTRLTVT.

The V call is TRBV6-5, the J call TRBJ1-5; TRBD1 might be the D (6 bases). Between the trimmed V and J ends, which lost 8 bases and 4 bases, there was a span of 12 bases. The germline V gene encodes CDR1 MNHEY and CDR2 SVGAGI. This CDR3 comprises 13 residues. CDR3 coding DNA: TGTGCCAGCGGGGACACACGAAATCAGCCCCAGCATTTT. Its translation is CASGDTRNQPQHF.

The chain combines TRBV7-7 with TRBJ2-7, with a possible D match to TRBD2 (6 bases). The V end was cut by 5 bases, the J end by 5 bases, with 16 bases between. Germline loops: CDR1 SSHAT, CDR2 FNYEAQ (reference sequence). The CDR3 runs to 14 residues. CDR3 sequence reads: CASSPQEGGHEQYF. Written as DNA, the CDR3 is TGTGCCAGCAGCCCTCAGGAGGGAGGCCACGAGCAGTACTTC.

In its sample, this clone was seen a few times. The rearrangement joins TRBV6-2 or TRBV6-3 to TRBJ1-1; weak D call: TRBD1 (5 bases). Trimming stripped 5 bases from V and 1 base from J, with 14 bases between. This CDR3 is 15 amino acids long. Germline-derived CDR1 and CDR2 are MNHEY and SVGEGT. The CDR3 bases are TGTGCCAGCAGTGCCGGACAAAGGAAGAACACTGAAGCTTTCTTT. As protein: CASSAGQRKNTEAFF.

Only a few counts were recorded for this clone. The chain links TRBV5-1 to TRBJ2-5, with 7 nucleotides matching TRBD1. Germline loops: CDR1 SGHRS, CDR2 YFSETQ. V lost 7 bases to trimming and J lost 4 bases; unmatched junction nucleotides: 10. There are 14 residues in the CDR3. CDR3 sequence reads: CASYTGEARETQYF. The DNA for the CDR3 is TGCGCCAGCTATACAGGGGAAGCGAGAGAGACCCAGTACTTC.

This clone was detected only once. The chain couples TRBV20-1 to TRBJ2-7; D gene unclear. The V gene lost 7 bases and the J gene lost 5 bases, with 3 bases spanning the gap. Per germline, CDR1 DFQATT and CDR2 SNEGSKA (reference sequence). CDR3 length equals 8 residues. The CDR3 bases are TGCAGTGGTAACGAGCAGTACTTC. This encodes CSGNEQYF.

The genes are TRBV12-5 and TRBJ1-5; D gene ambiguous. This CDR3 comprises 14 residues. CDR1 LGHNT and CDR2 FRNRAP come from the germline V gene. Between the trimmed V and J ends, which lost 4 bases and 2 bases, there was a span of 9 bases. CDR3 coding DNA: TGTGCTAGTGGTTCGGAGGGCGGCAATCAGCCCCAGCATTTT. Its protein is CASGSEGGNQPQHF.

The V call is TRBV10-3, the J call TRBJ1-4, with D hard to call. This CDR3 comprises 13 residues. V lost 2 bases and J 12 bases, leaving 13 bases between the germline ends. Germline V gene data show CDR1 as ENHRY and CDR2 as SYGVKD. CDR3 sequence (DNA): TGTGCCATCAGTGAGCGACGCGGCGAGGAACTGTTTTTT. This encodes CAISERRGEELFF.

The V call is TRBV7-9, the J call TRBJ1-4, with D possibly TRBD1 on 5 matching bases. The CDR3 runs 13 residues. Germline-derived CDR1 and CDR2 are SEHNR and FQNEAQ (reference sequence). The germline V and J ends were trimmed by 6 bases and 5 bases, with 10 bases remaining between them. The CDR3 DNA reads as TGTGCCAGCAGGCTATGGACAAATGAAAAACTGTTTTTT. Translated, it gives CASRLWTNEKLFF.

The chain uses TRBV19 and TRBJ2-2; 7 nucleotides line up with TRBD2. The CDR3 totals 17 residues. Germline lookup yields CDR1 LNHDA and CDR2 SQIVND (reference sequence). V lost 7 bases and J lost 0; bases outside the gene matches: 11. CDR3 nucleotide sequence: TGTGCCAGTACCATCCCCCGGGGGAGGGCGAACACCGGGGAGCTGTTTTTT. Translation gives CASTIPRGRANTGELFF.

The chain is built from TRBV27 and TRBJ2-1; 7 nucleotides line up with TRBD1. Germline V gene data show CDR1 as MNHEY and CDR2 as SMNVEV (reference sequence). Trimming cost V 5 bases and J 2 bases; bases outside gene matches: 6. The CDR3 extends over 15 amino acids. In DNA, the CDR3 is TGTGCCAGCAGTCCCCCAGGGGGTACCTACAATGAGCAGTTCTTC. This sequence encodes CASSPPGGTYNEQFF.

The chain combines TRBV27 with TRBJ1-2, with D possibly matching TRBD1 (5 bases). With 5 bases removed from V and 5 bases from J, the gap between germline ends came to 9 bases. This CDR3 is built from 12 residues. The germline gives CDR1 MNHEY, CDR2 SMNVEV (reference sequence). CDR3 region: CASSGRAYGYTF. The CDR3 DNA is TGTGCCAGCAGTGGCAGGGCATATGGCTACACCTTC.

This chain joins TRBV9 and TRBJ2-2, with D possibly being TRBD2 (6 bases). Trimming left V 3 bases short and J 0 bases short, with 15 bases between. The CDR3 runs to 17 residues. The V gene's germline CDR1 is SGDLS and CDR2 YYNGEE. CDR3 sequence: CASSGGGPITNTGELFF. CDR3 in DNA: TGTGCCAGCAGCGGGGGAGGTCCAATAACGAACACCGGGGAGCTGTTTTTT.

V usage is TRBV5-6 and J usage is TRBJ2-5; TRBD1 matches 9 bases. Germline V gene sequence: CDR1 SGHDT, CDR2 YYEEEE. Unmatched junction bases numbered 4, after V lost 3 bases and J lost 7 bases. The CDR3 is 13 amino acids. This CDR3 reads CASSSQGAGTQYF. DNA for the CDR3: TGTGCCAGCAGCTCACAGGGGGCTGGGACCCAGTACTTC.

The genes are TRBV29-1 and TRBJ2-3, with 10 bases lining up with TRBD1. Germline values: CDR1 SQVTM, CDR2 ANQGSEA. This CDR3 region has 14 residues. Trimming at V came to 7 bases and at J to 4 bases, leaving 8 bases not matched to a gene. The CDR3, as DNA: TGCAGCGGAGGCGGGACAGGGGTTGCAGATACGCAGTATTTT. This translates into CSGGGTGVADTQYF.

V is TRBV28 and J is TRBJ2-3; no clear D gene. The V and J ends lost 2 bases and 1 base respectively, with 4 bases between them. The CDR3 contains 13 residues. Per the germline V gene, CDR1 is MDHEN and CDR2 is SYDVKM. CDR3 nucleotides: TGTGCCAGCAGTTTAACTCGCACAGATACGCAGTATTTT. Amino acid sequence: CASSLTRTDTQYF.

The chain has TRBV5-4 and TRBJ1-1; the D is unclear. V lost 4 bases, J lost 1 base, and 14 bases lay in between. CDR3 length equals 15 residues. CDR1 SGHNT and CDR2 YYREEE come from the germline V gene (reference sequence). As DNA, the CDR3 is TGTGCCAGCAGCCGAGGCACCCCGCGGAACACTGAAGCTTTCTTT. Translation: CASSRGTPRNTEAFF.

CDR3 residues: CASSFAGGWNIQYF. The CDR3 DNA sequence: TGTGCCAGCAGCTTCGCAGGGGGCTGGAACATTCAGTACTTC. V and J are TRBV7-9 and TRBJ2-4, with 8 positions matching TRBD1. CDR3 size: 14 residues. From germline, CDR1 is SEHNR and CDR2 FQNEAQ (reference sequence). The trim removed 3 bases at V and 7 bases at J, leaving 5 bases unmatched.